This is a list of T cell receptor beta chains from one sample in a study of identical twins. TCRdb processed the 5' RACE reads anew with MiXCR; each CDR3 protein has one entry. Of 700,000 or so distinct CDR3 sequences in the sample, around 20% are singletons; the top ten hold 4% to 4.5%. These sequences were also reported in another study, on T cells expressing NK-cell markers.

Sequenced input: PBMCs. Receptors were obtained from a woman aged 18-35 years in good health. Both conserved end residues are part of each CDR3. The D gene is left open where the match is weak. A clone size is listed for some rows: how often the clone was seen (once, few, many), or a class if it is expanded.

V gene,D gene,J gene,clone size,CDR3 DNA,CDR3 protein
TRBV5-4,TRBD2,TRBJ2-1,few,TGTGCCAGCAGCTTGGGTGGACTAGCGGTCTACAATGAGCAGTTCTTC,CASSLGGLAVYNEQFF
TRBV20-1,-,TRBJ2-1,few,TGCAGTGCTAGCTGGGACCCCGAGGCGGCGCAGTTCTTC,CSASWDPEAAQFF
TRBV15,TRBD1,TRBJ2-3,-,TGTGCCACCAGTGAGACAGGGTCAGATACGCAGTATTTT,CATSETGSDTQYF
TRBV20-1,TRBD1,TRBJ2-7,-,TGCAGTGCTAGATACCGGGGACAGGGCTGGTACGAGCAGTACTTC,CSARYRGQGWYEQYF
TRBV12-3/TRBV12-4,-,TRBJ1-5,-,TGTGCCAGCAGTCCCCAGACAGGCAATCAGCCCCAGCATTTT,CASSPQTGNQPQHF
TRBV2,-,TRBJ2-2,-,TGTGCCAGCAGTTACAGGGTCGAGAAGGTGTTTTTT,CASSYRVEKVFF
TRBV2,-,TRBJ2-3,many,TGTGCCAGCAGTGCCATGGCAGATACGCAGTATTTT,CASSAMADTQYF
TRBV9,-,TRBJ2-5,-,TGTGCCAGCAGCGTAGGGCAGGCTTCGGCGGAGACCCAGTACTTC,CASSVGQASAETQYF
TRBV12-3/TRBV12-4,-,TRBJ2-4,-,TGTGCCAGCAGTCCTGACGGAGTAGCCAAAAACATTCAGTACTTC,CASSPDGVAKNIQYF
TRBV20-1,TRBD2,TRBJ2-5,-,TGCAGTGCGCAAAGGACTAGCGGGAAGTTGGAGACCCAGTACTTC,CSAQRTSGKLETQYF
TRBV7-6,-,TRBJ2-3,-,TGTGCCAGCAGCCAACTAGCCTCAGATACGCAGTATTTT,CASSQLASDTQYF
TRBV20-1,-,TRBJ2-3,-,TGCAGTGCCTTTGACTCATCGGGAGCAGATACGCAGTATTTT,CSAFDSSGADTQYF
TRBV6-5,-,TRBJ2-7,-,TGTGCCAGCAGTTCACTAACAGGGGGGGCCTACGAGCAGTACTTC,CASSSLTGGAYEQYF
TRBV29-1,-,TRBJ1-2,few,TGCAGCTTCTCCCGGGGGGATGGCTACACCTTC,CSFSRGDGYTF
TRBV20-1,-,TRBJ2-5,many,TGCAGTGCGAGGACCGGGACCCTTCCGAGCCAGTACTTC,CSARTGTLPSQYF
TRBV12-3/TRBV12-4,TRBD2,TRBJ2-3,few,TGTGCCAGCAGCCACCCGAGCGGGGCTTACACAGATACGCAGTATTTT,CASSHPSGAYTDTQYF
TRBV6-5,-,TRBJ1-1,-,TGTGCCAGCACACAGGATGAAGCTTTCTTT,CASTQDEAFF
TRBV7-2,-,TRBJ2-7,few,TGTGCCAGCAGCCCAGACACAGGGTCCTACGAGCAGTACTTC,CASSPDTGSYEQYF
TRBV27,-,TRBJ2-5,many,TGTGCCAGCAGGACACACTACCAAGAGACCCAGTACTTC,CASRTHYQETQYF
TRBV5-4,TRBD1,TRBJ2-4,-,TGTGCCAGCAGCTCTGGACAGGGCAAAAACATTCAGTACTTC,CASSSGQGKNIQYF
TRBV30,-,TRBJ2-5,few,TGTGCCTGGAGCCTGCCAGGGGTTAACGCCCAGTACTTC,CAWSLPGVNAQYF
TRBV6-2/TRBV6-3,TRBD1,TRBJ2-7,few,TGTGCCAGCAGTCCTTCCGGGACAGGGCTGTACGAGCAGTACTTC,CASSPSGTGLYEQYF
TRBV7-2,-,TRBJ2-2,-,TGTGCCAGCAGCCCAGTGCGTTCCGGGGAGCTGTTTTTT,CASSPVRSGELFF
TRBV20-1,-,TRBJ2-5,-,TGCAGTGGGGCAGACCAAGAGACCCAGTACTTC,CSGADQETQYF
TRBV20-1,-,TRBJ2-2,-,TGCAGTGCTGGACCTCCTTTGAACACCGGGGAGCTGTTTTTT,CSAGPPLNTGELFF
TRBV24-1,TRBD2,TRBJ2-5,-,TGTGCCACCAGTGAATCCGTGGCGGGAGTGGAGACCCAGTACTTC,CATSESVAGVETQYF
TRBV20-1,TRBD2,TRBJ2-1,-,TGCAGTGCTAAGGGACTAGCGAAGTACAATGAGCAGTTCTTC,CSAKGLAKYNEQFF
TRBV6-5,-,TRBJ2-1,-,TGTGCCAGCGAAAATGGGGGTGAGCAGTTCTTC,CASENGGEQFF
TRBV7-2,-,TRBJ2-3,many,TGTGCCAGCAAAAAAGGCGGGGCCCTGGATACGCAGTATTTT,CASKKGGALDTQYF
TRBV4-1,-,TRBJ2-1,-,TGCGCCAGCAGCCAAGCTCCGGGACTCCGATTCAATGAGCAGTTCTTC,CASSQAPGLRFNEQFF
TRBV5-5,TRBD2,TRBJ2-5,-,TGTGCCAGCAGCGCAAGACTAGCGGGACGCCAAGAGACCCAGTACTTC,CASSARLAGRQETQYF